This T cell receptor beta chain is from a study of blood T cell repertoires in COVID-19. Study background: Acute and convalescent COVID-19 specimens originated in the United States, Italy and Spain. Sample material is recorded as cDNA or gDNA derived from T cells, B-cell-depleted T cells, or PBMCs.

The J segment lost 5 bases and the V segment lost 0 bases, leaving 13 bases of the junction unmatched. The germline V gene encodes CDR1 MNHEY and CDR2 SMNVEV (reference sequence). This CDR3 comprises 18 residues. Original methodology: Scientists estimated how many nucleated cells there were by amplifying reference gene primers. Generated by immunoSEQ multiplex PCR, the TCRdb table keeps only in-frame clones and is missing some. Clone size and the V and J calls come from that table; the DNA yielded D and trimming. The sample holds tens of thousands of clones, approximately 86% seen once. This receptor was identified in a woman in her fifties or sixties with acute or convalescent COVID-19. Sequencing was performed on peripheral blood. V is TRBV27 and J is TRBJ2-1; TRBD2 agrees at 7 bases. The CDR3 sequence: CASSLSGGDYAWDNEQFF. The DNA of the CDR3 is TGTGCCAGCAGTTTATCCGGAGGGGACTACGCATGGGACAATGAGCAGTTCTTC.